One and the same sample provided the 11 T cell receptor beta chains below, sequenced in a study of blood T cell repertoires in COVID-19. TCRdb's table, derived via immunoSEQ multiplex PCR, lists solely in-frame clones and lacks some. The sample has roughly 140,000 clones; roughly 84% are singletons. Sequencing input: PBMCs or T cells enriched from blood (not recorded which). These receptors were taken from a woman between 50 and 59 years old who had been exposed to COVID-19.

The chain joins TRBV6-5 to TRBJ1-5, with no clear D. The CDR3 contains 14 residues. Germline loops: CDR1 MNHEY, CDR2 SVGAGI. Trimming removed 6 bases from V and 0 bases from J, with 9 bases in between. CDR3: CASRGGYSNQPQHF. For the CDR3, the DNA is TGTGCCAGCAGGGGAGGATATAGCAATCAGCCCCAGCATTTT.

CDR3 DNA sequence: TGTGCCAGCAGGTCGGGGACCCAGTACTTC. Residues: CASRSGTQYF. This sequence joins TRBV7-9 and TRBJ2-5, with D uncertain. Germline V gives CDR1 SEHNR, CDR2 FQNEAQ (reference sequence). CDR3 length: 10 residues. V lost 6 bases, J lost 7 bases, and 6 bases lay in between.

The CDR3 here is CASSPLPGLADSYEQYF. The CDR3, as DNA: TGTGCCAGCAGCCCGCTCCCGGGACTAGCGGACTCCTACGAGCAGTACTTC. The J gene is TRBJ2-7, the V gene TRBV27; TRBD2 matches 11 bases. Trimming removed 6 bases from V and 0 bases from J; junction bases left unmatched: 10. The CDR3 is 17 residues long. Germline CDR1 reads MNHEY; CDR2 reads SMNVEV (reference sequence).

The V gene is TRBV9, the J gene TRBJ1-2, with 7 bases identical to TRBD1. The CDR3 length is 15 residues. Germline CDR1 is SGDLS and CDR2 is YYNGEE. Trimming removed 6 bases from V and 0 bases from J; junction bases left unmatched: 8. The CDR3 is CASTAGGRTNYGYTF. The CDR3 DNA sequence: TGTGCCAGCACCGCAGGGGGGAGGACTAACTATGGCTACACCTTC. Variable domain in full (rest from reference TRBV9 and TRBJ1-2): DSGVTQTPKHLITATGQRVTLRCSPRSGDLSVYWYQQSLDQGLQFLIQYYNGEERAKGNILERFSAQQFPDLHSELNLSSLELGDSALYFCASTAGGRTNYGYTFGSGTRLTVV.

The chain joins TRBV7-2 to TRBJ2-7, with 8 bases matching TRBD1. CDR3 length: 14 residues. V gave up 3 bases and J gave up 4 bases; unmatched junction bases: 5. Germline V gene sequence: CDR1 SGHTA, CDR2 FQGNSA. The DNA for the CDR3 is TGTGCCAGCAGCTTGGCCAGGGGGCTGTACGAGCAGTACTTC. It is translated as CASSLARGLYEQYF.

The V gene is TRBV7-8, the J gene TRBJ1-3; tentative D call: TRBD1 (5 bases). V was shortened by 5 bases and J by 0 bases, with 11 bases between the two germline ends. CDR3 length: 15 residues. CDR1 and CDR2 from the germline V gene are SGHVS and FQNEAQ. The chain's CDR3 is CASSQGQISGNTIYF. CDR3 nucleotides: TGTGCCAGCAGCCAAGGACAAATCTCTGGAAACACCATATATTTT.

J is TRBJ1-2 and V is TRBV27, with no clear D. The germline CDR1 and CDR2 sequences are MNHEY and SMNVEV (reference sequence). V was clipped by 3 bases and J by 8 bases, with 13 bases between them. This CDR3 has 13 amino acids. The CDR3 spells CASSLSGSSGYTF. For the CDR3, the DNA is TGTGCCAGCAGTTTGTCAGGATCGTCCGGCTACACCTTC.

The rearrangement joins TRBV5-1 to TRBJ2-3, with 8 nucleotides matching TRBD2. V was clipped by 1 base and J by 1 base; unmatched bases: 5. The CDR3 has 16 residues. Germline CDR1 and CDR2: SGHRS and YFSETQ. The CDR3 region has the DNA TGCGCCAGCAGCTTGTTTACTAGCGGAGGCACAGATACGCAGTATTTT. It codes for CASSLFTSGGTDTQYF.

This clone was observed once. V is TRBV29-1 and J is TRBJ1-1; no clear D gene. The CDR3 extends over 13 amino acids. Germline-derived CDR1 and CDR2 are SQVTM and ANQGSEA. V dropped 3 bases and J dropped 5 bases, with 13 bases sitting between them. CDR3 DNA sequence: TGCAGCGTTGATGTCGCAGAGGGTACTGAAGCTTTCTTT. Translating it yields CSVDVAEGTEAFF.

The chain uses TRBV7-2 and TRBJ2-7; TRBD2 might be the D (6 bases). This CDR3 has 13 amino acids. Germline CDR1 SGHTA, CDR2 FQGNSA. Trimming removed 5 bases at V and 3 bases at J, with 11 bases between. CDR3 region: CASSVRGDYEQYF. Written as DNA, the CDR3 is TGTGCCAGCAGCGTGCGCGGGGACTACGAGCAGTACTTC.

DNA of the CDR3: TGTGCCAGCAGCGTAGGACTAGCGGACAGCTCCTACGAGCAGTACTTC. Protein sequence: CASSVGLADSSYEQYF. This chain uses TRBV9 with TRBJ2-7; 9 bases are shared with TRBD2. The length of the CDR3 is 16 residues. The germline CDR1 and CDR2 sequences are SGDLS and YYNGEE. V trimming: 0 bases; J trimming: 0 bases; junction bases outside the gene matches: 4.